Listed below are T cell receptor beta chains from one sample, sequenced in a study of CD8 T cells in ankylosing spondylitis. TCRdb re-called the 5' RACE reads through MiXCR, storing one row per CDR3 protein. Here the sample spans around 30,000 distinct CDR3 sequences, 5% to 5.5% being singletons. Specimen: blood, either unsorted or a sorted T cell fraction (not recorded which). Source of these receptors: a female donor with ankylosing spondylitis or in good health (not recorded which). CDR3s include the opening cysteine and the closing phenylalanine or tryptophan. The D gene is left open where the match is weak. Clone size is given for some rows only: seen once, a few or many times, or a class if the clone is expanded.

j_call: TRBJ1-2
clone_size: many
v_call: TRBV9
d_call: .
cdr3_aa: CASSATGGNGYTF
cdr3_nt: TGTGCCAGCAGCGCCACGGGGGGGAATGGCTACACCTTC

j_call: TRBJ2-7
clone_size: many
v_call: TRBV9
d_call: TRBD1
cdr3_aa: CASSVDGGQGSYEQYF
cdr3_nt: TGTGCCAGCAGCGTAGATGGAGGACAGGGGTCCTACGAGCAGTACTTC

j_call: TRBJ1-1
clone_size: many
v_call: TRBV9
d_call: .
cdr3_aa: CASSQGVTGLNTEAFF
cdr3_nt: TGTGCCAGCAGCCAAGGGGTAACGGGATTGAACACTGAAGCTTTCTTT

j_call: TRBJ2-1
clone_size: many
v_call: TRBV9
d_call: .
cdr3_aa: CASSLLSGEQFF
cdr3_nt: TGTGCCAGCAGCCTTCTGTCGGGCGAGCAGTTCTTC

j_call: TRBJ2-7
clone_size: many
v_call: TRBV9
d_call: .
cdr3_aa: CASSSQKAGYEQYF
cdr3_nt: TGTGCCAGCAGCTCACAAAAGGCGGGCTACGAGCAGTACTTC

j_call: TRBJ2-5
clone_size: many
v_call: TRBV5-1
d_call: .
cdr3_aa: CASSLVPGVRETQYF
cdr3_nt: TGCGCCAGCAGCTTGGTTCCGGGGGTCAGAGAGACCCAGTACTTC

j_call: TRBJ2-3
clone_size: many
v_call: TRBV9
d_call: .
cdr3_aa: CASSVDLTTDTQYF
cdr3_nt: TGTGCCAGCAGCGTAGATTTAACAACAGATACGCAGTATTTT

j_call: TRBJ2-7
clone_size: .
v_call: TRBV9
d_call: TRBD2
cdr3_aa: CASSVQAGGPYEQYF
cdr3_nt: TGTGCCAGCAGCGTCCAAGCGGGAGGGCCCTACGAGCAGTACTTC

j_call: TRBJ1-2
clone_size: few
v_call: TRBV9
d_call: TRBD1
cdr3_aa: CASSAGQRNSDYTF
cdr3_nt: TGTGCCAGCAGCGCGGGACAGAGAAATTCTGACTACACCTTC

j_call: TRBJ2-1
clone_size: many
v_call: TRBV9
d_call: TRBD2
cdr3_aa: CASSSTGTSGSGEQFF
cdr3_nt: TGTGCCAGCAGCTCAACCGGGACTAGCGGGAGCGGGGAGCAGTTCTTC

j_call: TRBJ2-3
clone_size: few
v_call: TRBV9
d_call: .
cdr3_aa: CASSVDWTTHTQYF
cdr3_nt: TGTGCCAGCAGCGTAGACTGGACTACTCATACGCAGTATTTT

j_call: TRBJ2-7
clone_size: many
v_call: TRBV9
d_call: .
cdr3_aa: CASSESLGQSYEQYF
cdr3_nt: TGTGCCAGCAGCGAGAGTCTTGGTCAATCCTACGAGCAGTACTTC

j_call: TRBJ2-2
clone_size: .
v_call: TRBV9
d_call: TRBD2
cdr3_aa: CASSVAGGEGTGELFF
cdr3_nt: TGTGCCAGCAGCGTAGCCGGAGGGGAGGGGACCGGGGAGCTGTTTTTT

j_call: TRBJ2-7
clone_size: many
v_call: TRBV11-2
d_call: .
cdr3_aa: CASSLADRPTYEQYF
cdr3_nt: TGTGCCAGCAGCTTAGCTGACAGGCCAACGTACGAGCAGTACTTC

j_call: TRBJ1-6
clone_size: many
v_call: TRBV9
d_call: TRBD1
cdr3_aa: CASSVTPGQGYSPLHF
cdr3_nt: TGTGCCAGCAGCGTCACCCCGGGACAGGGTTATTCACCCCTCCACTTT